These 9 T cell receptor beta chains originate from one sample sequenced in a study of cytomegalovirus exposure and HLA in healthy donors. 60 Vbeta and 13 Jbeta primers were used in PCR. This table comes from immunoSEQ multiplex PCR, and its TCRdb copy is limited to in-frame clones, with some not included. The sample lists approximately 120,000 clones, under 80% occurring once. The sequenced material came from PBMCs. All receptors come from a woman aged 55-69 years in good health and CMV-seropositive.

The chain employs TRBV18 and TRBJ1-1; D gene unclear. The V end was cut by 0 bases, the J end by 1 base, with 12 bases between. CDR3 size: 16 residues. Germline V CDR1 and CDR2: KGHSH, LQKENI. The CDR3 bases are TGTGCCAGCTCACCACCGTGGGCAGAACCGAACACTGAAGCTTTCTTT. This encodes CASSPPWAEPNTEAFF.

V usage is TRBV7-8 and J usage is TRBJ2-1, with 8 bases matching TRBD2. This CDR3 is 18 amino acids long. The V and J ends lost 5 bases and 1 base, in that order; junction bases with no gene match: 13. CDR1 is SGHVS, CDR2 FQNEAQ, per germline. CDR3 region: CASSPSTAGVRSYNEQFF. In DNA form, the CDR3 reads TGTGCCAGCAGCCCAAGTACAGCGGGAGTGAGGTCCTACAATGAGCAGTTCTTC.

The table lists this clone with a count of one. This chain uses TRBV7-2 with TRBJ2-5; D is perhaps TRBD2 (7 bases). The CDR3 has 16 residues. V gave up 1 base and J gave up 4 bases, with 16 bases separating them. Looked up from germline, CDR1 is SGHTA and CDR2 is FQGNSA. CDR3 in amino acids: CASSLDKGGGRETQYF. CDR3 DNA: TGTGCCAGCAGCTTAGATAAGGGGGGGGGCAGAGAGACCCAGTACTTC.

This sequence joins TRBV4-2 and TRBJ2-2; D is possibly TRBD2 (6 bases). Germline V lookup: CDR1 LGHNA, CDR2 YNFKEQ. V shed 1 base and J shed 4 bases, with 10 bases lying between them. The CDR3 runs 15 residues. This CDR3 is CASSQVAAGTGELFF. DNA for the CDR3: TGTGCCAGCAGCCAAGTGGCAGCGGGCACCGGGGAGCTGTTTTTT.

The chain carries TRBV4-3 and TRBJ2-7; 8 nucleotides match TRBD2. The CDR3 runs to 16 residues. V gave up 0 bases and J gave up 4 bases; unmatched junction bases: 8. In germline, CDR1 is LGHNA, CDR2 YSLEER. The CDR3 spells CASSQEGLGGIYEQYF. CDR3 sequence (DNA): TGCGCCAGCAGCCAAGAGGGACTAGGCGGAATTTACGAGCAGTACTTC.

The V and J genes are TRBV7-3 and TRBJ2-5; D ambiguous. The V gene's germline CDR1 is SGHTA and CDR2 FQGTGA. The CDR3 runs to 13 residues. V shed 0 bases and J shed 5 bases, with 7 bases lying between them. This CDR3 is CASSLTLLETQYF. The CDR3 DNA follows: TGTGCCAGCAGCTTAACCTTACTTGAGACCCAGTACTTC.

This clone was seen only a few times. The chain carries TRBV13 and TRBJ2-3; 7 bases align to TRBD2. The CDR3 extends over 15 amino acids. Per germline, CDR1 PRHDT and CDR2 FYEKMQ (reference sequence). Losses at the gene ends were 3 bases for V and 2 bases for J; bases not matched to a gene: 5. The DNA of the CDR3 is TGTGCCAGCAGCTTCGGGCGGGGGTACACAGATACGCAGTATTTT. Translated: CASSFGRGYTDTQYF.

The chain has TRBV30 and TRBJ2-7, with 11 bases fitting TRBD2. CDR1 GTSNPN and CDR2 SVGIG come from the germline V gene (reference sequence). The CDR3 length is 15 residues. V was clipped by 3 bases and J by 0 bases; unmatched bases: 4. The DNA for the CDR3 is TGTGCCTGGAGGCGACTAGCGGGAACCTCCTACGAGCAGTACTTC. Amino acids: CAWRRLAGTSYEQYF. The whole variable domain, remainder taken from reference TRBV30 and TRBJ2-7, is SQTIHQWPATLVQPVGSPLSLECTVEGTSNPNLYWYRQAAGRGLQLLFYSVGIGQISSEVPQNLSASRPQDRQFILSSKKLLLSDSGFYLCAWRRLAGTSYEQYFGPGTRLTVT.

Worth noting for this clone: Additional DNA sequences in this sample encode the identical CDR3. J is TRBJ2-1 and V is TRBV4-3, with 7 bases that match TRBD2. V trimming: 1 base; J trimming: 5 bases; junction bases outside the gene matches: 5. CDR1 and CDR2 (germline): LGHNA, YSLEER. The length of the CDR3 is 15 residues. The CDR3 loop is CASSQGGGRDNEQFF. The CDR3 nucleotides read TGCGCCAGCAGCCAAGGGGGAGGGAGGGACAATGAGCAGTTCTTC.